The 14 T cell receptor beta chains below were found in one sample sequenced in a study of blood T cell repertoires in COVID-19. Profiling relied on immunoSEQ multiplex PCR, and the TCRdb table lists in-frame clones only, not all of them. The table lists roughly 70,000 clones, about 87% of them singletons, with 5.2% in the top ten. Sample: peripheral blood. The receptors originated from a man in his forties or fifties with active COVID-19.

The V gene is TRBV7-9, the J gene TRBJ2-7; D might be TRBD1 (5 bases). Germline V lookup: CDR1 SEHNR, CDR2 FQNEAQ (reference sequence). The CDR3 spans 14 residues. The V end lost 0 bases, the J end lost 1 base, and 7 bases lay between the germline ends. The CDR3, as DNA: TGTGCCAGCAGCTTAGCGGGGCTATCCTACGAGCAGTACTTC. Encoded protein: CASSLAGLSYEQYF.

The chain employs TRBV4-2 and TRBJ2-7, with 9 bases fitting TRBD1. V dropped 1 base and J dropped 5; count of bases not matched to a gene: 3. The CDR3 has 14 amino acids. CDR1 LGHNA and CDR2 YNFKEQ come from the germline V gene. The CDR3 sequence is CASSQGDRDNEQYF. The CDR3 bases are TGTGCCAGCAGCCAAGGGGACAGGGACAACGAGCAGTACTTC.

This chain uses TRBV5-5 with TRBJ2-7; 7 nucleotides align to TRBD2. The germline CDR1 and CDR2 sequences are SGHKS and YYEKEE (reference sequence). This CDR3 is 12 amino acids long. V trimming: 1 base; J trimming: 10 bases; junction bases outside the gene matches: 5. The CDR3 loop is CASSLKRDYQYF. In nucleotides, the CDR3 is TGTGCCAGCAGCTTGAAACGGGACTACCAGTACTTC. The full variable domain, with the rest looked up from reference TRBV5-5 and TRBJ2-7, is DAGVTQSPTHLIKTRGQQVTLRCSPISGHKSVSWYQQVLGQGPQFIFQYYEKEERGRGNFPDRFSARQFPNYSSELNVNALLLGDSALYLCASSLKRDYQYFGPGTRLTVT.

The J gene is TRBJ2-5, the V gene TRBV28; D not resolved. The V gene lost 6 bases and the J gene lost 3 bases, with 11 bases spanning the gap. Germline V CDR1 and CDR2: MDHEN, SYDVKM. The CDR3 loop spans 13 amino acids. Here the CDR3 DNA reads TGTGCCAGCAGCCGGAGCAAGGAAGAGACCCAGTACTTC. It yields the protein CASSRSKEETQYF.

The V call is TRBV28, the J call TRBJ1-5; TRBD1 agrees at 9 bases. Per the germline V gene, CDR1 is MDHEN and CDR2 is SYDVKM. The V gene end was trimmed by 4 bases and the J gene end by 7 bases; junction bases not matched to a gene: 8. The CDR3 is made up of 15 amino acids. CDR3 loop: CASSSGTGILQPQHF. CDR3 nucleotides: TGTGCCAGCAGTTCCGGGACAGGGATTTTACAGCCCCAGCATTTT.

The chain couples TRBV5-1 to TRBJ1-1; D may be TRBD1 (5 bases). The CDR3 consists of 14 residues. The V gene lost 4 bases and the J gene lost 5 bases, with 15 bases spanning the gap. CDR1 is SGHRS, CDR2 YFSETQ, per germline. As DNA, the CDR3 is TGCGCCAGCAGCCCTCTCGGGGGGGGTACTGAAGCTTTCTTT. It encodes CASSPLGGGTEAFF.

This clone was recorded once. Written as DNA, the CDR3 is TGCGCCAGCAGCTTAGTACAGGGGGCGGACGAGCAGTACTTC. It encodes CASSLVQGADEQYF. The chain links TRBV5-1 to TRBJ2-7; 9 bases align to TRBD1. V was pared by 2 bases and J by 5 bases, with 5 bases of the junction left unmatched. CDR3 size: 14 residues. In germline, CDR1 is SGHRS, CDR2 YFSETQ.

This chain uses TRBV30 with TRBJ1-2; D call uncertain. V dropped 0 bases and J dropped 8 bases, with 13 bases sitting between them. The germline V gene has CDR1 GTSNPN and CDR2 SVGIG (reference sequence). There are 13 residues in the CDR3. The CDR3 region is CAWSVLGSGGYTF. The CDR3 DNA reads TGTGCCTGGAGTGTACTGGGGAGTGGAGGCTACACCTTC.

This chain links TRBV27 with TRBJ1-1, with 11 bases that match TRBD1. V lost 1 base and J lost 1; bases outside the gene matches: 11. Germline CDR1 is MNHEY and CDR2 is SMNVEV (reference sequence). CDR3 length: 19 residues. CDR3 region: CASSLFYGTGGISNTEAFF. The CDR3 DNA reads TGTGCCAGCAGTTTATTTTACGGGACAGGGGGGATTTCGAACACTGAAGCTTTCTTT.

In DNA, the CDR3 is TGTGCCAGCAGCCCAGACAGAATTCATGGCTACACCTTC. It codes for CASSPDRIHGYTF. The chain has TRBV5-4 and TRBJ1-2; D might be TRBD1 (5 bases). The CDR3 runs to 13 residues. V lost 4 bases and J lost 6, with 13 bases in between. Germline V gene data show CDR1 as SGHNT and CDR2 as YYREEE (reference sequence).

The CDR3 region is CASSLWGSGGSDEQFF. In nucleotides, the CDR3 is TGTGCCAGCAGCTTATGGGGGTCAGGGGGCAGCGATGAGCAGTTCTTC. The rearrangement uses TRBV7-2 and TRBJ2-1; 8 positions agree with TRBD1. The CDR3 is 16 residues long. Germline-derived CDR1 and CDR2 are SGHTA and FQGNSA. Trimming cost V 2 bases and J 8 bases; bases outside gene matches: 11.

The count of this clone is one. The chain employs TRBV7-9 and TRBJ2-3; tentatively, D is TRBD2 (9 bases). The CDR3 runs 18 residues. The V and J ends lost 4 bases and 2 bases respectively, with 22 bases between them. Germline V gives CDR1 SEHNR, CDR2 FQNEAQ (reference sequence). The CDR3 protein is CASSSDRALAGFTDTQYF. The CDR3 DNA reads as TGTGCCAGCAGCTCGGACAGGGCCCTAGCGGGGTTCACAGATACGCAGTATTTT.

V is TRBV10-1 and J is TRBJ1-3, with 7 bases aligning to TRBD1. CDR3 size: 16 residues. Losses at the gene ends were 6 bases for V and 0 bases for J; bases not matched to a gene: 8. Germline assignment: CDR1 WNHNN and CDR2 SYGVQD (reference sequence). CDR3 sequence (DNA): TGCGCCAGCAGCCCCAGGGGGGTTTTCTCTGGAAACACCATATATTTT. It codes for CASSPRGVFSGNTIYF.

CDR3 residues: CATSATLGVDGETQYF. The CDR3 DNA sequence: TGTGCCACCAGTGCAACACTCGGGGTGGACGGGGAGACCCAGTACTTC. The chain couples TRBV24-1 to TRBJ2-5; perhaps TRBD2 as D (5 bases). Germline V gene lookup returns CDR1 KGHDR and CDR2 SFDVKD. CDR3 size: 16 residues. The V end lost 5 bases, the J end lost 5 bases, and 20 bases lay between the germline ends.